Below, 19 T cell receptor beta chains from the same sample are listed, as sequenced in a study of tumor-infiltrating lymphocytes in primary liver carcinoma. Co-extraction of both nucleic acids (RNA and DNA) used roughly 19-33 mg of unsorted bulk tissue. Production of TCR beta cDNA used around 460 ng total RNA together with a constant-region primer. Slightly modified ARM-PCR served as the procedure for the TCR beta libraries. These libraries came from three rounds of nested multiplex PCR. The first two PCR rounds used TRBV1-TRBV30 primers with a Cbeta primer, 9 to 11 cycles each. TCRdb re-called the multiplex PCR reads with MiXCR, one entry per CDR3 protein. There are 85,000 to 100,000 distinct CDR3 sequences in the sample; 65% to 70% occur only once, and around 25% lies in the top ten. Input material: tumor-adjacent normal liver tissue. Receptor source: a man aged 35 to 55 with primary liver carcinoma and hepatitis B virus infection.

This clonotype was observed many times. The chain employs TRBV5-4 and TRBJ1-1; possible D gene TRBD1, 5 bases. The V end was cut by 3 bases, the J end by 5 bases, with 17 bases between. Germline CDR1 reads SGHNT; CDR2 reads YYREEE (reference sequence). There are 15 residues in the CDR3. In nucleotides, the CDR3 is TGTGCCAGCAGCTCGGGACCGCTGGAAGGGACTGAAGCTTTCTTT. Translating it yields CASSSGPLEGTEAFF.

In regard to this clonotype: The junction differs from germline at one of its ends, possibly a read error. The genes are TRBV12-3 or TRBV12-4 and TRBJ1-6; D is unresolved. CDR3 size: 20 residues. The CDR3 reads CASTLRVPSYISSYNSPLHF. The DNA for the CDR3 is TGTGCCAGCACTTTAAGGGTACCGTCATATATCAGTTCCTATAATTCACCCCTCCACTTT.

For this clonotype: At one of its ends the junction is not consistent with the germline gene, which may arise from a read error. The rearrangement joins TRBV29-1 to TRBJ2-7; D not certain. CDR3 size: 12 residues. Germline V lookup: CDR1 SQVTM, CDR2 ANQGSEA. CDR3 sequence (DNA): TGCAGCGCTATTGCGAGGATCGACGAGCGGTACTTC. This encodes CSAIARIDERYF.

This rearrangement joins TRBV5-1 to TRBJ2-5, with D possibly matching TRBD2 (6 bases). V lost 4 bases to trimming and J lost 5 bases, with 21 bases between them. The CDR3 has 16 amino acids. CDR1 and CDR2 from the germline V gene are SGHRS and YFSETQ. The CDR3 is CASSLGISGPGETQYF. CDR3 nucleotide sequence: TGCGCCAGCAGCCTCGGGATTAGCGGTCCCGGGGAGACCCAGTACTTC. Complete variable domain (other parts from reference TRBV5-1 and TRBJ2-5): KAGVTQTPRYLIKTRGQQVTLSCSPISGHRSVSWYQQTPGQGLQFLFEYFSETQRNKGNFPGRFSGRQFSNSRSEMNVSTLELGDSALYLCASSLGISGPGETQYFGPGTRLLVL.

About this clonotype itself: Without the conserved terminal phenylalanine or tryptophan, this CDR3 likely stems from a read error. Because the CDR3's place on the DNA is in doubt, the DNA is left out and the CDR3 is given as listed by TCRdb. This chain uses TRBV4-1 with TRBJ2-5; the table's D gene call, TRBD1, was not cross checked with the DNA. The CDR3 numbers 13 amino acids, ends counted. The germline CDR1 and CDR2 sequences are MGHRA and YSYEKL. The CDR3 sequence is CVSSQAPGQGEYL.

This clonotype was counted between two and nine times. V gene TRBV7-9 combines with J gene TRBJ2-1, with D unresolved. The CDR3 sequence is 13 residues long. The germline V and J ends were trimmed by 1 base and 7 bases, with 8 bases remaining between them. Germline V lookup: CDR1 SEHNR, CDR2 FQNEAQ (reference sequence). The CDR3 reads CASSLGAGNEQFF. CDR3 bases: TGTGCCAGCAGCTTAGGGGCCGGGAATGAGCAGTTCTTC.

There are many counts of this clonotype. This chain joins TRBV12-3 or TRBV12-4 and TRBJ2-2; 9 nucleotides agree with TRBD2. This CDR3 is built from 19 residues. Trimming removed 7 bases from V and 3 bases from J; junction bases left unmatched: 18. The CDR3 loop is CASTSYPTRLADDTGELFF. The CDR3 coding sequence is TGTGCCAGCACTTCGTACCCCACTCGACTAGCGGACGACACCGGGGAGCTGTTTTTT.

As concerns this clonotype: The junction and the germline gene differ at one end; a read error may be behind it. The CDR3 spells CANMGSVAAPKETQYF. The CDR3 region has the DNA TGTGCCAACATGGGATCGGTAGCGGCCCCCAAAGAGACTCAGTACTTC. This chain uses TRBV12-3 or TRBV12-4 with TRBJ2-5; a weak D match, TRBD2 (6 bases). The CDR3 spans 16 residues.

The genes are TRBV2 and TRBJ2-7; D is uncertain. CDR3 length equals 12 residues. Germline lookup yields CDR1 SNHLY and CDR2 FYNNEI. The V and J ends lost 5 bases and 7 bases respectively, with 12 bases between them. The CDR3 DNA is TGTGCCAGCAGTACCTACATAAATGAGCAGTACTTC. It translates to CASSTYINEQYF. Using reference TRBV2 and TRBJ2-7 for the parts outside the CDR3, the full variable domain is EPEVTQTPSHQVTQMGQEVILRCVPISNHLYFYWYRQILGQKVEFLVSFYNNEISEKSEIFDDQFSVERPDGSNFTLKIRSTKLEDSAMYFCASSTYINEQYFGPGTRLTVT.

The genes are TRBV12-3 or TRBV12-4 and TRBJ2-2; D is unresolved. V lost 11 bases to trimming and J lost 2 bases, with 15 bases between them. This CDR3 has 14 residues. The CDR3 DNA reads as TGTGCCGGCACAGAAGTTCCCAACACCGGGGAGCTGTTTTTT. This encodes CAGTEVPNTGELFF.

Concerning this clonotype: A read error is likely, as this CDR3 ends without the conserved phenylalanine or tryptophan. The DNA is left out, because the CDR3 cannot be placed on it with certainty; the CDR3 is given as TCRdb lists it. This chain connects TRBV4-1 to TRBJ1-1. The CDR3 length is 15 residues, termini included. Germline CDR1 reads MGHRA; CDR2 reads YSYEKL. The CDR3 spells CASSQLREGDTEVFS.

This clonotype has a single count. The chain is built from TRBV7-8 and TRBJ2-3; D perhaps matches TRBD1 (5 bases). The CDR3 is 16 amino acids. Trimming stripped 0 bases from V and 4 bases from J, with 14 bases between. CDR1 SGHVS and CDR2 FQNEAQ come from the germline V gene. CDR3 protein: CASSLASRGQADTQYF. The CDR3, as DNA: TGTGCCAGCAGCTTAGCTTCGAGAGGACAAGCAGATACGCAGTATTTT. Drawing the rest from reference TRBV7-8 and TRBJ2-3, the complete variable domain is GAGVSQSPRYKVAKRGQDVALRCDPISGHVSLFWYQQALGQGPEFLTYFQNEAQLDKSGLPSDRFFAERPEGSVSTLKIQRTQQEDSAVYLCASSLASRGQADTQYFGPGTRLTVL.

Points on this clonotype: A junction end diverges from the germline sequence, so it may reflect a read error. As DNA, the CDR3 is TGCAACGTTGAAGTCACTGCGGGGCAGGAGGAGTACTTC. Protein product: CNVEVTAGQEEYF. The chain recombines TRBV29-1 with TRBJ2-7; D may be TRBD2 (6 bases). Germline loops: CDR1 SQVTM, CDR2 ANQGSEA. The CDR3 has 13 amino acids.

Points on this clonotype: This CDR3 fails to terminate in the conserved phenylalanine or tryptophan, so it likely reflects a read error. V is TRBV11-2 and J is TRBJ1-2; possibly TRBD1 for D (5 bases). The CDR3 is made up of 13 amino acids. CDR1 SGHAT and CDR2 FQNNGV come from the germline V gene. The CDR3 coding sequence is TGCTCCAGCAGCTTAGAGGGGAACTATGGCTACACCTAC. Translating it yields CSSSLEGNYGYTY.

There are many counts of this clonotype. In DNA, the CDR3 is TGTGCCATCAGTCGGACTAGCGGGCTATACGAGCAGTACTTC. As protein: CAISRTSGLYEQYF. This chain connects TRBV10-3 to TRBJ2-7, with 11 bases matching TRBD2. J was trimmed by 4 bases and V by 5 bases; bases with no gene match: 4. Germline CDR1 and CDR2: ENHRY and SYGVKD. There are 14 residues in the CDR3.

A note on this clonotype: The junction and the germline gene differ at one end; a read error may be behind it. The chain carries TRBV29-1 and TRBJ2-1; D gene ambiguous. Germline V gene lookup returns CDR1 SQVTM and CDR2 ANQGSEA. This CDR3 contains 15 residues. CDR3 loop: CSVQVAPSSYDEQFF. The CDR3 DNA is TGCAGCGTTCAGGTGGCGCCGAGCTCCTACGATGAGCAGTTCTTC.

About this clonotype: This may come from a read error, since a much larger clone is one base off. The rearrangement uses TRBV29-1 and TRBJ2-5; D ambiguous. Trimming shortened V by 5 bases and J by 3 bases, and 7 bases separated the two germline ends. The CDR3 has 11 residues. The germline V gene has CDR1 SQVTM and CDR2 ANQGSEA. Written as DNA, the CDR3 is TGCAGCGTTCATATGGAAGAGACCCAGTACTTC. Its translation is CSVHMEETQYF.

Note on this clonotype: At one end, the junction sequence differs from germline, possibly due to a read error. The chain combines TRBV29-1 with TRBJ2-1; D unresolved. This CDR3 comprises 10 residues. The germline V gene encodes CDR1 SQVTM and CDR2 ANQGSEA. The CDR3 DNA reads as TGTAACGTTGTTCAGCATGAGCAGTTCTTC. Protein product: CNVVQHEQFF.

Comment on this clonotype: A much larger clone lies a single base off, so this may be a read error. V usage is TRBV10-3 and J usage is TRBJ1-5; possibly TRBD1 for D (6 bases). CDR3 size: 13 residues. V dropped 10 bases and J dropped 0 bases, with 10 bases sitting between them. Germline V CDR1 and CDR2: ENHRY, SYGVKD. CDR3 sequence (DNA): TGTGCCACCAGACAGGATAGCAATCAGCCCCAGCATTTT. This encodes CATRQDSNQPQHF.